This T cell receptor (beta chain) was recovered during a study of T cell repertoires in cytomegalovirus infection. Study in general: CMV epitopes, recently identified HLA-C-restricted and well-studied HLA-B-restricted, were used. TCR beta signatures that were public indicated CMV infection and matching HLA type.

V lost 6 bases, J lost 5 bases, and 13 bases stayed unmatched. Germline loops: CDR1 MDHEN, CDR2 SYDVKM. The CDR3 totals 16 residues. Overall study results and limits: The ex vivo response showed dominance by HLA-C-restricted CMV-specific TCR beta clonotypes. Frequencies of public TCR beta families were cumulated, and this identified carriers of CMV plus the relevant HLA.

TCRdb re-derived calls from the reads in MiXCR, one entry per CDR3 protein. Among 350,000 to 400,000 distinct CDR3 sequences listed, just under 35% were seen once. This clonotype was observed a few times. The antigen is undetermined. The gene calls are TRBV28 and TRBJ2-1; 7 nucleotides match TRBD1. Sequences were derived from cultured PBMCs, sampled from culture after CMV antigen stimulation. The source of this sequence is a human donor in good health (CMV status not recorded). Some clones in this sample may be carry-over from other donors' samples. CDR3 amino acids: CASRPWVGQLNNEQFF. CDR3 sequence (DNA): TGTGCCAGCAGACCCTGGGTGGGACAGCTCAACAATGAGCAGTTCTTC.